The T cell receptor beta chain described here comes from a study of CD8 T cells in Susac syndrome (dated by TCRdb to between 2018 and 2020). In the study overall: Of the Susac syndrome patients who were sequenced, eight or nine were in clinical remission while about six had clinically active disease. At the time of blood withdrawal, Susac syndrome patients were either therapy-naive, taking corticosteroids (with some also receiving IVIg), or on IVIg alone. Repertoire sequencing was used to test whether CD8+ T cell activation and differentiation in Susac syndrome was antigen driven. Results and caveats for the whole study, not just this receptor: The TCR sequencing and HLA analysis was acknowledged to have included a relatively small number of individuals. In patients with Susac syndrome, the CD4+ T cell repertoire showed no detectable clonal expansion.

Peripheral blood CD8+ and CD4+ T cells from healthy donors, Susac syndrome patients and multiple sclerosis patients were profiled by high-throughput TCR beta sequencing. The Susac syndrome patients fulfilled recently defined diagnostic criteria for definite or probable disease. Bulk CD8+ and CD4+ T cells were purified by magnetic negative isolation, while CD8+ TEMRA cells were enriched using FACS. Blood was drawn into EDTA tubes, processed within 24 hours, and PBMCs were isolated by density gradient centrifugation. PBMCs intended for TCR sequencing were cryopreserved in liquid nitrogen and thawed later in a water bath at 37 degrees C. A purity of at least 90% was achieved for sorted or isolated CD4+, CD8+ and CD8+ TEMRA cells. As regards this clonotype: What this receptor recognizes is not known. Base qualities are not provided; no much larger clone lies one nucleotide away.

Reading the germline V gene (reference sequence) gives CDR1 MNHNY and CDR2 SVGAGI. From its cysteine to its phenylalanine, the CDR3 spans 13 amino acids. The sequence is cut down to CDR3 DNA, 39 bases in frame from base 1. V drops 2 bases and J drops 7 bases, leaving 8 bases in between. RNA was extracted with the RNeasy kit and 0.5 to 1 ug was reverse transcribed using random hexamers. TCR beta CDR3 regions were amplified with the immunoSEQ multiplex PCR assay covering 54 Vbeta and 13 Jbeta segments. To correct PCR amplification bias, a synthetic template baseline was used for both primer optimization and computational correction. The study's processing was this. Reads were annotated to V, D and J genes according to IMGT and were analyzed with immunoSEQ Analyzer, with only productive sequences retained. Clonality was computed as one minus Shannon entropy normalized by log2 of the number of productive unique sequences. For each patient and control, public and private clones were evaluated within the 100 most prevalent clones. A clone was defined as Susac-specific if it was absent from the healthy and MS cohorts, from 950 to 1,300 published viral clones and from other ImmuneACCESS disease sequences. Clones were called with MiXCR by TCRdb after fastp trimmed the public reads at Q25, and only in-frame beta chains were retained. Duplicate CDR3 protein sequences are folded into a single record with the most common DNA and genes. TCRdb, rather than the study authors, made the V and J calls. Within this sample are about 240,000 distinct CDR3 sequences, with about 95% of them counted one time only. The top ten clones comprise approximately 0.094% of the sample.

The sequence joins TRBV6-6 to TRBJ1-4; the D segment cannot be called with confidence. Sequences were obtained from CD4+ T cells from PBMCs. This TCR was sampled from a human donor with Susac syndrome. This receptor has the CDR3 CASSYREGEKLFF. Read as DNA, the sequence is TGTGCCAGCAGTTACCGAGAAGGTGAAAAACTGTTTTTT.